The present T cell receptor beta chain was sequenced within a study of siplizumab effects on memory and regulatory T cells (dated by TCRdb to the late 2010s). About the investigation overall: The study looked at the effect of siplizumab, an anti-CD2 antibody, on alloreactive T-cell subsets in allogeneic mixed lymphocyte reactions made from human PBMCs. The research as a whole found: In reactions with siplizumab, an average of approximately 69% of mappable alloreactive CD4+ clones were Treg-derived, compared with 25% to 30% in control reactions. Whether proliferating Tregs from siplizumab cultures were suppressive was not functionally confirmed. Unstimulated naive T cells appeared to be more diverse than memory T cells, and naive cells seemed to make a substantial contribution to the alloresponse. Because sequences below about 10^-5 frequency were poorly captured, only a minor fraction of alloreactive clones could be mapped to unstimulated subsets. A naive or memory phenotype could not be assigned to roughly 75-95% of proliferating CD4+ or CD8+ clones. The cumulative frequency of alloreactive sequences that could be traced back to unstimulated CD4+ memory T cells was significantly reduced by siplizumab.

The library was prepared using the immunoSEQ multiplex PCR assay. About 10^5 TCR templates per sample were assayed by the deep sequencing platform. Genomic DNA extracted from sorted T cells was used for TCRbeta CDR3 sequencing. As for the authors' bioinformatics: The R programming language was used for the clonal analysis of the TCRbeta CDR3 data. Comparing unstimulated samples against CFSE-low samples taken after the reaction was how alloreactive CD4+ and CD8+ clones were defined. By matching sequences to the repertoires of sorted unstimulated Treg and non-Treg cells, each alloreactive CD4+ clone was assigned a regulatory or non-regulatory origin. Drawn from immuneACCESS, this table holds only the in-frame rearrangements with V and J called that TCRdb kept. Clones are partly lost; checked studies trace under half to an unresolved V gene and leave the rest unexplained. Clone size and V and J calls were adopted from that table, with D and trimming inferred from the DNA. Counted in this sample were roughly 80,000 clones; roughly 87% of them appeared once. Of the sample, 1.5% to 1.7% is held by the ten largest clones.

Sorted unstimulated T cells, along with proliferating T cells recovered from mixed lymphocyte reactions, underwent TCRbeta CDR3 sequencing. Fresh whole blood from approximately 10 HLA-typed healthy donors was used to isolate PBMCs. To map where alloreactive clones came from, CD4+ regulatory T cells in the unstimulated state were FACS-sorted. Taken from cysteine to phenylalanine, the CDR3 has 14 residues. CDR3 DNA only is kept here, 42 bases in frame from base 1. Sequences MNHNS (CDR1) and SASEGT (CDR2) are obtained from the germline V gene. A distance of 10 bases separates the germline ends of V and J, which lose 5 bases and 0 bases respectively. On this clone itself: Which antigen it targets is not known. Base qualities are not provided; no much larger clone lies one nucleotide away.

The rearrangement joined TRBV6-1 to TRBJ1-2, with no confidently assigned D gene. This sequence originates from a human donor in good health. Sequenced: Tregs sorted from blood. The nucleotide sequence reads as follows: TGTGCCAGCAGTCCAACCGGGACTAACTATGGCTACACCTTC. This yields the protein CASSPTGTNYGYTF.